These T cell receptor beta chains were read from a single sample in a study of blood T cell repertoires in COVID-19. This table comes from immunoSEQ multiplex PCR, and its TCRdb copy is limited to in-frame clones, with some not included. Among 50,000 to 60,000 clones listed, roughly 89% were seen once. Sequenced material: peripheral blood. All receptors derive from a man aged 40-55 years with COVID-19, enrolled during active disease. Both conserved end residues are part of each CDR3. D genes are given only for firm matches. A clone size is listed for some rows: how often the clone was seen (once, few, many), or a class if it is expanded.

CDR3: CATSDLVLRLDGNTIYF
DNA: TGTGCCACCAGTGATTTGGTTCTCAGGTTGGATGGAAACACCATATATTTT
V: TRBV24-1
size: .
J: TRBJ1-3
D: .
length: 17

CDR3: CASSPNVIATGMETEAFF
DNA: TGTGCCAGCAGTCCGAATGTAATCGCGACAGGGATGGAAACTGAAGCTTTCTTT
V: TRBV27
size: .
J: TRBJ1-1
D: TRBD1
length: 18

CDR3: CASSLVAGAADTQYF
DNA: TGTGCCAGCAGCTTAGTAGCGGGAGCGGCAGATACGCAGTATTTT
V: TRBV7-8
size: .
J: TRBJ2-3
D: TRBD2
length: 15

CDR3: CASWGRRTPVSGNTIYF
DNA: TGTGCCAGCTGGGGGCGGAGGACACCTGTCTCTGGAAACACCATATATTTT
V: TRBV2
size: .
J: TRBJ1-3
D: .
length: 17

CDR3: CAWSITGVVEQYF
DNA: TGTGCCTGGAGTATAACAGGGGTTGTCGAGCAGTACTTC
V: TRBV30
size: .
J: TRBJ2-7
D: TRBD1
length: 13

CDR3: CASSEQPNYGYTF
DNA: TGCGCCAGCAGTGAACAGCCGAACTATGGCTACACCTTC
V: TRBV10-2
size: .
J: TRBJ1-2
D: .
length: 13

CDR3: CASSPPTQVGNTIYF
DNA: TGTGCCAGCTCACCACCTACGCAGGTTGGAAACACCATATATTTT
V: TRBV18
size: once
J: TRBJ1-3
D: .
length: 15

CDR3: CASSPLPGTSGSETQYF
DNA: TGTGCCAGCTCACCATTACCCGGGACTAGCGGGAGTGAGACCCAGTACTTC
V: TRBV18
size: .
J: TRBJ2-5
D: TRBD2
length: 17

CDR3: CASSSQRGSSYEQYF
DNA: TGTGCCAGCAGCTCCCAGCGCGGGAGCTCCTACGAGCAGTACTTC
V: TRBV7-6
size: .
J: TRBJ2-7
D: TRBD2
length: 15

CDR3: CASSFGAASTDTQYF
DNA: TGTGCCAGCAGCTTCGGTGCGGCCTCCACAGATACGCAGTATTTT
V: TRBV7-9
size: .
J: TRBJ2-3
D: .
length: 15

CDR3: CASSRTGMEQYF
DNA: TGTGCCAGCAGTCGGACGGGGATGGAGCAGTACTTC
V: TRBV3-1/TRBV3-2
size: .
J: TRBJ2-7
D: .
length: 12

CDR3: CATAGTSGGQETQYF
DNA: TGTGCCACCGCGGGGACTAGCGGGGGCCAAGAGACCCAGTACTTC
V: TRBV19
size: .
J: TRBJ2-5
D: TRBD2
length: 15

CDR3: CASSIDGAGEDEQFF
DNA: TGTGCCAGTAGTATAGATGGGGCAGGGGAAGATGAGCAGTTCTTC
V: TRBV19
size: once
J: TRBJ2-1
D: .
length: 15

CDR3: CASSSVTGGRTDTQYF
DNA: TGTGCCAGCAGCTCCGTGACGGGGGGGCGAACAGATACGCAGTATTTT
V: TRBV5-8
size: .
J: TRBJ2-3
D: TRBD2
length: 16

CDR3: CASSPRTGYNEQFF
DNA: TGTGCCAGCAGTCCTCGGACAGGTTACAATGAGCAGTTCTTC
V: TRBV6-5
size: .
J: TRBJ2-1
D: TRBD1
length: 14

CDR3: CASSGPRRTGSNQPQHF
DNA: TGTGCCAGCAGTGGCCCCCGCCGGACAGGTAGCAATCAGCCCCAGCATTTT
V: TRBV6-1
size: few
J: TRBJ1-5
D: TRBD1
length: 17

CDR3: CSAFTSGYTF
DNA: TGCAGTGCTTTCACTAGCGGCTACACCTTC
V: TRBV20-1
size: .
J: TRBJ1-2
D: .
length: 10

CDR3: CASSGGYTDTQYF
DNA: TGTGCCAGCTCAGGGGGCTACACAGATACGCAGTATTTT
V: TRBV7-3
size: .
J: TRBJ2-3
D: TRBD1
length: 13

CDR3: CAWSAGLAGGSEQYF
DNA: TGTGCCTGGAGCGCCGGACTAGCGGGAGGGTCCGAGCAGTACTTC
V: TRBV30
size: .
J: TRBJ2-7
D: TRBD2
length: 15

CDR3: CASSIGTRSNQPQHF
DNA: TGTGCCAGTAGTATAGGGACACGGAGCAATCAGCCCCAGCATTTT
V: TRBV19
size: .
J: TRBJ1-5
D: .
length: 15

CDR3: CASRLGQLNEKLFF
DNA: TGTGCCAGCAGACTGGGACAGCTTAATGAAAAACTGTTTTTT
V: TRBV5-5
size: once
J: TRBJ1-4
D: TRBD1
length: 14

CDR3: CASSSTGNEQYF
DNA: TGTGCCAGTAGTTCTACAGGGAACGAGCAGTACTTC
V: TRBV19
size: .
J: TRBJ2-7
D: .
length: 12

CDR3: CASSIPPEGYRVAEKLFF
DNA: TGTGCCAGTAGTATACCCCCCGAGGGATACAGGGTGGCCGAAAAACTGTTTTTT
V: TRBV19
size: .
J: TRBJ1-4
D: .
length: 18

CDR3: CASSVTGLGTDTQYF
DNA: TGCGCCAGCAGCGTGACAGGGTTGGGCACAGATACGCAGTATTTT
V: TRBV5-1
size: .
J: TRBJ2-3
D: TRBD1
length: 15

CDR3: CASGRTGWQPQHF
DNA: TGTGCTAGTGGCCGGACAGGTTGGCAGCCCCAGCATTTT
V: TRBV12-5
size: few
J: TRBJ1-5
D: TRBD1
length: 13

CDR3: CASSLWGGTYGYTF
DNA: TGTGCCAGCAGTTTATGGGGGGGGACCTATGGCTACACCTTC
V: TRBV28
size: .
J: TRBJ1-2
D: .
length: 14

CDR3: CASSSDSYEQYF
DNA: TGTGCCAGCAGTTCAGACAGCTACGAGCAGTACTTC
V: TRBV12-3/TRBV12-4
size: .
J: TRBJ2-7
D: .
length: 12

CDR3: CASSPGTSGSNEQFF
DNA: TGTGCCAGCAGCCCGGGGACTAGCGGGAGCAATGAGCAGTTCTTC
V: TRBV4-2
size: .
J: TRBJ2-1
D: TRBD2
length: 15

CDR3: CASSPGLAGSDTQYF
DNA: TGTGCCAGCAGCCCGGGACTAGCGGGATCAGATACGCAGTATTTT
V: TRBV13
size: .
J: TRBJ2-3
D: TRBD2
length: 15

CDR3: CASSIQHEVGEKLFF
DNA: TGTGCCAGTAGTATCCAGCACGAGGTTGGGGAAAAACTGTTTTTT
V: TRBV19
size: .
J: TRBJ1-4
D: .
length: 15

CDR3: CASSQDGGNQPQHF
DNA: TGTGCCAGCAGCCAAGATGGCGGAAATCAGCCCCAGCATTTT
V: TRBV4-2
size: .
J: TRBJ1-5
D: .
length: 14

CDR3: CASRTTSGVTDTQYF
DNA: TGTGCCAGCAGGACGACTAGCGGGGTCACAGATACGCAGTATTTT
V: TRBV28
size: .
J: TRBJ2-3
D: TRBD2
length: 15

CDR3: CAWRGGFGHYGYTF
DNA: TGTGCCTGGAGAGGGGGATTTGGTCACTATGGCTACACCTTC
V: TRBV30
size: few
J: TRBJ1-2
D: .
length: 14

CDR3: CASSRALAGNNEQFF
DNA: TGTGCCAGCAGTAGGGCCCTAGCGGGGAACAATGAGCAGTTCTTC
V: TRBV6-2/TRBV6-3
size: .
J: TRBJ2-1
D: TRBD2
length: 15

CDR3: CATSRDRVGANVLTF
DNA: TGTGCCACCAGCAGAGACAGGGTTGGGGCCAACGTCCTGACTTTC
V: TRBV15
size: .
J: TRBJ2-6
D: .
length: 15

CDR3: CASSLGRGARTEAFF
DNA: TGTGCCAGCAGCTTAGGTCGGGGGGCGCGGACTGAAGCTTTCTTT
V: TRBV7-6
size: .
J: TRBJ1-1
D: .
length: 15

CDR3: CASSEVQGGGYGYTF
DNA: TGTGCCAGCAGTGAGGTCCAGGGAGGGGGCTATGGCTACACCTTC
V: TRBV2
size: .
J: TRBJ1-2
D: .
length: 15

CDR3: CASSRAGFNSPLHF
DNA: TGTGCCAGCAGCCGTGCAGGGTTTAATTCACCCCTCCACTTT
V: TRBV7-2
size: .
J: TRBJ1-6
D: .
length: 14

CDR3: CASSEKGEREGPNEQFF
DNA: TGTGCCAGCAGCGAAAAGGGTGAGCGGGAGGGCCCCAATGAGCAGTTCTTC
V: TRBV21-1
size: .
J: TRBJ2-1
D: .
length: 17

CDR3: CASSKAASGSYEQYF
DNA: TGTGCCAGCAGCAAAGCAGCTAGCGGGAGCTACGAGCAGTACTTC
V: TRBV21-1
size: .
J: TRBJ2-7
D: .
length: 15

CDR3: CALRTGGNTEAFF
DNA: TGTGCCCTCCGGACAGGGGGCAACACTGAAGCTTTCTTT
V: TRBV10-3
size: .
J: TRBJ1-1
D: TRBD1
length: 13

CDR3: CASSSSSYEQYF
DNA: TGTGCCAGCAGCTCCAGCTCCTACGAGCAGTACTTC
V: TRBV7-8
size: .
J: TRBJ2-7
D: .
length: 12